Listed below are T cell receptor beta chains from one sample, sequenced in a study of cytomegalovirus exposure and HLA in healthy donors. Profiling relied on immunoSEQ multiplex PCR, and the TCRdb table lists in-frame clones only, not all of them. The profile covers 95,000 or so clones, with 75% to 85% appearing a single time and about 5% taken by the ten largest. The material sequenced was PBMCs. Receptor source: a woman aged 40-49 years in good health and CMV-seronegative. Each CDR3 is given with its conserved first and last residue. The order of the fields is V gene, J gene, clone size, D gene, CDR3 protein, CDR3 DNA. A D gene is named only where the DNA matches it firmly. For some rows the clone size is stated as once, few or many, or as a class when expanded; others skip it.

TRBV27	TRBJ2-7	-	-	CASSLTGPYEQYF	TGTGCCAGCAGTTTGACAGGACCCTACGAGCAGTACTTC
TRBV6-1	TRBJ2-3	-	-	CASSGRVSTDTQYF	TGTGCCAGCAGTGGACGGGTTAGCACAGATACGCAGTATTTT
TRBV29-1	TRBJ2-7	-	-	CSVVTENAYEQYF	TGCAGCGTTGTGACAGAAAACGCCTACGAGCAGTACTTC
TRBV5-1	TRBJ1-1	few	-	CASSPQSTTAEAFF	TGCGCCAGCAGCCCCCAATCCACAACCGCTGAAGCTTTCTTT
TRBV29-1	TRBJ1-2	-	TRBD1	CSVPGTGSSGYTF	TGCAGCGTCCCCGGGACAGGGTCTTCTGGCTACACCTTC
TRBV5-4	TRBJ2-7	-	-	CASSSGGRTSYEQYF	TGTGCCAGCAGCTCTGGAGGGCGTACCTCCTACGAGCAGTACTTC
TRBV5-5	TRBJ1-2	-	-	CASSLDLRMNKIF	TGTGCCAGCAGCTTAGACTTGCGGATGAACAAGATCTTC
TRBV7-8	TRBJ2-7	few	TRBD2	CASSLAGGVRQYF	TGTGCCAGCAGCCTAGCGGGGGGGGTTAGGCAGTACTTC
TRBV16	TRBJ1-2	-	-	CASSQSRGNYGYTF	TGTGCCAGCAGCCAGTCACGGGGGAACTATGGCTACACCTTC
TRBV15	TRBJ1-2	-	-	CATSRDRGTRANYTF	TGTGCCACCAGCAGAGATCGCGGGACCCGGGCCAACTACACCTTC
TRBV5-1	TRBJ1-3	-	-	CASSPQVNSGNTIYF	TGCGCCAGCAGTCCACAGGTGAACTCTGGAAACACCATATATTTT
TRBV5-1	TRBJ1-6	-	-	CASSSGSSPLHF	TGCGCCAGCAGCTCTGGGAGTTCACCCCTCCACTTT
TRBV6-5	TRBJ2-3	few	-	CASSRVGVADTQYF	TGTGCCAGCAGTCGCGTCGGGGTAGCAGATACGCAGTATTTT
TRBV27	TRBJ1-1	-	-	CASSLSRDTEAFF	TGTGCCAGCAGTTTATCCCGGGACACTGAAGCTTTCTTT
TRBV7-9	TRBJ1-3	-	-	CASRLGGATGNTIYF	TGTGCCAGCCGACTGGGGGGGGCCACTGGAAACACCATATATTTT
TRBV5-4	TRBJ2-3	few	TRBD2	CASSAGLAGGNTDTQYF	TGTGCCAGCAGCGCGGGACTAGCGGGGGGGAACACAGATACGCAGTATTTT
TRBV5-4	TRBJ1-2	-	-	CASSPGAGGYNYGYTF	TGTGCCAGCAGCCCCGGCGCCGGAGGGTATAACTATGGCTACACCTTC
TRBV25-1	TRBJ1-2	-	TRBD1	CASSGQGVSGYTF	TGTGCCAGCAGTGGACAGGGGGTTAGTGGCTACACCTTC
TRBV16	TRBJ2-3	-	-	CASSLGKTDTQYF	TGTGCCAGCAGCCTCGGGAAGACAGATACGCAGTATTTT
TRBV25-1	TRBJ2-3	-	TRBD2	CASSEVSGGPSYTQYF	TGTGCCAGCAGTGAGGTTAGCGGGGGCCCATCGTATACGCAGTATTTT
TRBV30	TRBJ1-6	-	TRBD1	CAWARTGYNSPLHF	TGTGCCTGGGCCCGGACAGGGTATAATTCCCCCCTCCACTTT
TRBV19	TRBJ1-2	-	-	CASSIDPNYGYTF	TGTGCCAGTAGTATAGATCCGAACTATGGCTACACCTTC
TRBV30	TRBJ2-3	-	-	CAWSSGVLSTDTQYF	TGTGCCTGGAGTTCAGGGGTTCTCTCCACAGATACGCAGTATTTT
TRBV7-2	TRBJ2-2	-	TRBD2	CASRKGLAGGTGELFF	TGTGCCAGCAGGAAGGGGCTAGCGGGGGGGACCGGGGAGCTGTTTTTT